These 4 T cell receptor beta chains originate from one sample sequenced in a study of T-cell memory formation after mild COVID-19. A single record per CDR3 protein comes from TCRdb applying MiXCR to the 5' RACE reads. The repertoire holds about 150,000 distinct CDR3 sequences, with 25% as singletons. The sequencing sample was made of PBMCs or a T cell subset sorted from them (not recorded which). The receptors shown here come from an adult woman who had mild COVID-19 (a few samples of this study predate the infection). Cell type and time point are not known.

V usage is TRBV6-2 or TRBV6-3 and J usage is TRBJ2-2, with unresolved D. The CDR3 is 14 amino acids. V lost 2 bases and J 1 base, leaving 5 bases between the germline ends. CDR1 and CDR2 (germline): MNHEY, SVGEGT. The chain's CDR3 is CASSYGGNTGELFF. DNA of the CDR3: TGTGCCAGCAGTTACGGCGGGAACACCGGGGAGCTGTTTTTT.

This clonotype was counted between two and nine times. The chain has TRBV7-9 and TRBJ2-1, with TRBD2 as a possible D gene (7 bases). The CDR3 sequence is 16 residues long. The V end lost 1 base, the J end lost 5 bases, and 15 bases lay between the germline ends. The germline gives CDR1 SEHNR, CDR2 FQNEAQ (reference sequence). CDR3 coding DNA: TGTGCCAGCAGCTTAGTCGGGGGGCCACAGGACAATGAGCAGTTCTTC. It specifies CASSLVGGPQDNEQFF.

The chain combines TRBV19 with TRBJ2-3; D remains ambiguous. This CDR3 spans 12 amino acids. V lost 9 bases, J lost 1 base, and 8 bases lay in between. Germline V CDR1 and CDR2: LNHDA, SQIVND (reference sequence). The CDR3 region has the DNA TGTGCCAGCCAACGTGGCACAGATACGCAGTATTTT. This sequence encodes CASQRGTDTQYF.

This clonotype has only a few counts. This chain connects TRBV4-3 to TRBJ1-5; D is uncertain. The CDR3 length is 13 residues. CDR1 and CDR2 (germline): LGHNA, YSLEER. Trimming removed 0 bases at V and 4 bases at J, with 4 bases between. In nucleotides, the CDR3 is TGCGCCAGCAGCCAAGACCCAAATCAGCCCCAGCATTTT. Its protein is CASSQDPNQPQHF.